The TCR beta chain under discussion was sequenced for a study of shared clonotypes between healthy human individuals. At the level of the study: Each donor had three CD4 naive, three CD4 memory, two CD8 naive and one CD8 memory plate.

The investigators split CD4+ cells into a CD45RA+ naive subset and a CD45RA-negative memory subset. Generated by immunoSEQ multiplex PCR, the TCRdb table keeps only in-frame clones and is missing some. The sample has some 2,500,000 clones; 93% are singletons. The V and J ends lost 0 bases and 0 bases, in that order; junction bases with no gene match: 6. The CDR3 has 16 amino acids. The rearrangement joins TRBV5-3 to TRBJ2-7; 7 nucleotides match TRBD1. TRBV5-3 is an ORF for which the function is uncertain. The clonotype was recovered from a man aged 18-30 years in good health. Some clones in this sample may be carry-over from other donors' samples. Sequenced: naive CD4+ T cells from PBMCs. Subset indicated: CD45RA+ positively selected. CDR3 residues: CARSLDPTGSSYEQYF. CDR3 DNA sequence: TGTGCCAGAAGCTTGGATCCGACAGGGAGCTCCTACGAGCAGTACTTC.